Listed here are 9 T cell receptor beta chains from one sample, sequenced in a study of T-cell memory formation after mild COVID-19. TCRdb used MiXCR to reprocess the 5' RACE reads, holding one entry per CDR3 protein. The table includes roughly 450,000 distinct CDR3 sequences, about 20% detected once. The sequenced material came from PBMCs or a T cell subset sorted from them (not recorded which). These receptors were taken from an adult woman who had mild COVID-19 (a few samples of this study predate the infection). Cell type and time point are not known.

The chain employs TRBV24-1 and TRBJ1-1; a weak D match, TRBD1 (5 bases). V lost 5 bases and J 1 base, leaving 13 bases between the germline ends. The CDR3 length is 15 residues. Germline V CDR1 and CDR2: KGHDR, SFDVKD. The CDR3 protein is CATSGSSTGNTEAFF. CDR3 DNA: TGTGCCACCAGTGGTTCTTCAACAGGGAACACTGAAGCTTTCTTT.

This clonotype has only a few counts. The rearrangement joins TRBV29-1 to TRBJ2-5; 8 nucleotides align to TRBD1. The CDR3 sequence is 11 residues long. After removal of 2 bases from V and 12 bases from J, the junction contained 5 bases not matched to a gene. The germline gives CDR1 SQVTM, CDR2 ANQGSEA. The CDR3 nucleotides read TGCAGCGTTGAACCAGGGGGCCGAGAGTACTTC. This sequence encodes CSVEPGGREYF.

This clonotype turned up a few times. The chain recombines TRBV7-2 with TRBJ2-2, with D possibly matching TRBD2 (5 bases). V was shortened by 4 bases and J by 6 bases, with 12 bases between the two germline ends. CDR1 and CDR2 from the germline V gene are SGHTA and FQGNSA. CDR3 size: 14 residues. CDR3 DNA sequence: TGTGCCAGCAGCTCCCGGGGTCAGGCCGGGGAGCTGTTTTTT. Protein: CASSSRGQAGELFF.

The table lists this clonotype with a few counts. J is TRBJ1-5 and V is TRBV6-1, with D perhaps TRBD1 (6 bases). Trimming cost V 6 bases and J 6 bases, with 15 bases left between them. This CDR3 region has 14 residues. Germline V lookup: CDR1 MNHNS, CDR2 SASEGT. The DNA of the CDR3 is TGTGCCAGCAGGGTACGGGGGCTAGGTCAGCCCCAGCATTTT. Encoded protein: CASRVRGLGQPQHF.

This sequence joins TRBV3-1 and TRBJ2-3; D remains unclear. The V gene's germline CDR1 is LGHDT and CDR2 YNNKEL (reference sequence). CDR3 length equals 14 residues. Trimming took 1 base from V and 8 from J, leaving 13 bases between them. The DNA for the CDR3 is TGTGCCAGCAGCCAAGCTTCCCAAGGTGGTACGCAGTATTTT. Translating gives CASSQASQGGTQYF.

This clonotype showed up just a few times. The chain recombines TRBV9 with TRBJ1-2, with 9 nucleotides matching TRBD1. V shed 3 bases, J shed 0 bases, and the junction held 3 bases outside the gene matches. CDR1 is SGDLS, CDR2 YYNGEE, per germline. The CDR3 has 15 residues. CDR3 residues: CASSEQGAANYGYTF. CDR3 DNA: TGTGCCAGCAGCGAACAGGGGGCAGCTAACTATGGCTACACCTTC.

The chain couples TRBV15 to TRBJ2-3, with 13 nucleotides matching TRBD2. Germline V gives CDR1 LNHNV, CDR2 YYDKDF (reference sequence). The CDR3 has 17 residues. Trimming at V came to 4 bases and at J to 1 base, leaving 5 bases not matched to a gene. CDR3 sequence: CATSTTGLAGGTDTQYF. CDR3 DNA: TGTGCCACCAGCACCACAGGACTAGCGGGAGGCACAGATACGCAGTATTTT. Together with reference TRBV15 and TRBJ2-3, the CDR3 gives the full variable domain: DAMVIQNPRYQVTQFGKPVTLSCSQTLNHNVMYWYQQKSSQAPKLLFHYYDKDFNNEADTPDNFQSRRPNTSFCFLDIRSPGLGDTAMYLCATSTTGLAGGTDTQYFGPGTRLTVL.

The V call is TRBV3-1, the J call TRBJ2-2, with D maybe TRBD1 (5 bases). The CDR3 loop spans 16 amino acids. V lost 0 bases and J 0 bases, leaving 8 bases between the germline ends. Looked up from germline, CDR1 is LGHDT and CDR2 is YNNKEL (reference sequence). The CDR3 coding sequence is TGTGCCAGCAGCCAAGAAACAGGAACGAACACCGGGGAGCTGTTTTTT. Protein sequence: CASSQETGTNTGELFF.

Worth noting for this clonotype: This may come from a read error, since a much larger clone is one base off. This chain joins TRBV24-1 and TRBJ2-1; D may be TRBD2 (5 bases). V was clipped by 12 bases and J by 8 bases, with 22 bases between them. Germline V CDR1 and CDR2: KGHDR, SFDVKD. This CDR3 comprises 14 residues. CDR3 residues: CASGGAAVGDEQFF. CDR3 nucleotide sequence: TGTGCCTCCGGCGGAGCGGCCGTCGGGGATGAGCAGTTCTTC.